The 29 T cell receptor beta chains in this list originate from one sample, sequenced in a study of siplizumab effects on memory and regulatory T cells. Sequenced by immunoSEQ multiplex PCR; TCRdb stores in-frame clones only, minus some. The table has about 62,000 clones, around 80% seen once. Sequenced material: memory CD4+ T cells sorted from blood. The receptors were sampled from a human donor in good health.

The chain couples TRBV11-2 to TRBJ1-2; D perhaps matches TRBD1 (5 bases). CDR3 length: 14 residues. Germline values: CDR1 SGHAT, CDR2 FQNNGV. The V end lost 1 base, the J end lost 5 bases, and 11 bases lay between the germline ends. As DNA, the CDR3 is TGTGCCAGCAGCTTAGGTGAGGGGCTGTATGGCTACACCTTC. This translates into CASSLGEGLYGYTF.

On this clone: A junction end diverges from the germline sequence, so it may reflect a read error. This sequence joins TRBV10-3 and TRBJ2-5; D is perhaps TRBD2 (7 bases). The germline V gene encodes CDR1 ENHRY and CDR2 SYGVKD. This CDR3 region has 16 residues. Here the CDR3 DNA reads TGTGCCATCAGTGAAGGAGGGGGGGGAGGTCAAGGGACCCAGTACTTC. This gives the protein CAISEGGGGGQGTQYF.

In nucleotides, the CDR3 is TGTGCCAGCAGTTCCGCGAATGAGCAGTTCTTC. It translates to CASSSANEQFF. This chain links TRBV6-6 with TRBJ2-1; no clear D gene. The V and J ends lost 4 bases and 7 bases respectively, with 5 bases between them. This CDR3 has 11 amino acids. In germline, CDR1 is MNHNY, CDR2 SVGAGI (reference sequence).

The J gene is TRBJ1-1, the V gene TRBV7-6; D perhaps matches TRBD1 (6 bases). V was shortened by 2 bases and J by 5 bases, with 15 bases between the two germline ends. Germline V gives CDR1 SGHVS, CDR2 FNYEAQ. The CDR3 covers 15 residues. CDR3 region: CASSLLGQGRTEAFF. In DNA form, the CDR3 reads TGTGCCAGCAGCTTATTGGGCCAGGGGAGGACTGAAGCTTTCTTT.

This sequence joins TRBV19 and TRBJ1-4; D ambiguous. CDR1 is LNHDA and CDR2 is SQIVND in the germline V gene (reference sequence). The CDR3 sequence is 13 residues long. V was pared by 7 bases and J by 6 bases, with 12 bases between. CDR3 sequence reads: CASNGGEYEKLFF. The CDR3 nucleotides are TGTGCCAGTAATGGCGGAGAATATGAAAAACTGTTTTTT.

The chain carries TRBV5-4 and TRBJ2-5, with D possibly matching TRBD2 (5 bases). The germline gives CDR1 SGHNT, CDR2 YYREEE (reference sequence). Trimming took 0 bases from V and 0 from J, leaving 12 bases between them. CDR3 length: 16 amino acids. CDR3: CASSLGTGVYQETQYF. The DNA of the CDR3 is TGTGCCAGCAGCTTGGGGACCGGGGTGTACCAAGAGACCCAGTACTTC.

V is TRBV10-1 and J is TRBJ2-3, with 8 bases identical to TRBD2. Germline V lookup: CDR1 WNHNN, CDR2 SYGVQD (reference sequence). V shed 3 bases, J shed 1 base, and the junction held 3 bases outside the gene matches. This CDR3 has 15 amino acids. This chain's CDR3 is CASSELAVGTDTQYF. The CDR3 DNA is TGCGCCAGCAGTGAACTAGCGGTTGGCACAGATACGCAGTATTTT.

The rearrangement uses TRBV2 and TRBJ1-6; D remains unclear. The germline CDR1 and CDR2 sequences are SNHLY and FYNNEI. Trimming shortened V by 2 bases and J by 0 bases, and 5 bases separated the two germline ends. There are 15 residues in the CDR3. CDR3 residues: CASSERDSYNSPLHF. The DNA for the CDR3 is TGTGCCAGCAGTGAAAGGGACTCCTATAATTCACCCCTCCACTTT.

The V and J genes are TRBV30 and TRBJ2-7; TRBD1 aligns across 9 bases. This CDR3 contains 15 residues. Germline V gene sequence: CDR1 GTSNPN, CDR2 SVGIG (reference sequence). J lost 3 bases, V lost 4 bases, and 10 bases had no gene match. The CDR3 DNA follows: TGTGCCTGGAATAAAGCCGGGACAGGGAGCTACGAGCAGTACTTC. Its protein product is CAWNKAGTGSYEQYF.

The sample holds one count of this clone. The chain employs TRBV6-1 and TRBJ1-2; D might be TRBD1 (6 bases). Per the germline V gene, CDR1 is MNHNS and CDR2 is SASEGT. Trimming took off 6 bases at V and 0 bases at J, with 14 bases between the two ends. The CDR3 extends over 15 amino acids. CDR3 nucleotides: TGTGCCAGCAGAGGCCGGGACACCGCTAACTATGGCTACACCTTC. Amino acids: CASRGRDTANYGYTF.

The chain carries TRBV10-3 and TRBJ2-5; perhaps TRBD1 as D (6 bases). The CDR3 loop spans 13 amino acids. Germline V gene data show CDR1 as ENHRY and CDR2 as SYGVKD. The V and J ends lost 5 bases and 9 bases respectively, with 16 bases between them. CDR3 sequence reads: CAISPGVLGAQYF. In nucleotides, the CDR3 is TGTGCCATCAGTCCAGGGGTCCTGGGGGCCCAGTACTTC.

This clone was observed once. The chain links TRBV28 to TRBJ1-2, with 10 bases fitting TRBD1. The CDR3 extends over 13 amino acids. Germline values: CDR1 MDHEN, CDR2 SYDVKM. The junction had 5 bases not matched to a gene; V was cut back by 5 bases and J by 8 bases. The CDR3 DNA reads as TGTGCCAGCAGTCCGGGACAGGGGTGGGGCTACACCTTC. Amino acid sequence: CASSPGQGWGYTF.

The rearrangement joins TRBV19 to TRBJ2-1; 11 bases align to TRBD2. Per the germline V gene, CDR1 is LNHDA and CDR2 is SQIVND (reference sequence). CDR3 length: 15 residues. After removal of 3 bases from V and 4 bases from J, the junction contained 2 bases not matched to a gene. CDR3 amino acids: CASSIGTSGYNEQFF. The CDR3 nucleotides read TGTGCCAGTAGTATCGGGACTAGCGGATACAATGAGCAGTTCTTC.

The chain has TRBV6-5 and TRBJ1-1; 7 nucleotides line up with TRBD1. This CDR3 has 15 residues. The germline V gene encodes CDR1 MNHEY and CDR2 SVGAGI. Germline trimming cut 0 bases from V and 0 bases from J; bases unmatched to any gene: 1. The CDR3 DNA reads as TGTGCCAGCAGTTACTCAGGGGGCATGAACACTGAAGCTTTCTTT. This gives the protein CASSYSGGMNTEAFF.

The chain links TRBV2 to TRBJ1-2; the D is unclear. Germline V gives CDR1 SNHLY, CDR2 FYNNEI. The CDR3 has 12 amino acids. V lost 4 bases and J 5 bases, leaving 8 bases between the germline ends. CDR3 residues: CASSVDNYGYTF. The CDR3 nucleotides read TGTGCCAGCAGTGTTGACAATTATGGCTACACCTTC.

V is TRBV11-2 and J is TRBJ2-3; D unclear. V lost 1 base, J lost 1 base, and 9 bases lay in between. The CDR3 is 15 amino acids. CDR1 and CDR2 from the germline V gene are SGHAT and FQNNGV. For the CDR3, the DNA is TGTGCCAGCAGCTTAGGGCTACGGCGCACAGATACGCAGTATTTT. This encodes CASSLGLRRTDTQYF.

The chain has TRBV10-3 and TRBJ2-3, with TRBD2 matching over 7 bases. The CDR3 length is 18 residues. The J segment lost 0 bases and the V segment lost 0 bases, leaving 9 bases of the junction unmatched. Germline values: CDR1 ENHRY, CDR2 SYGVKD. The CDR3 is CAISESSGGTGSTDTQYF. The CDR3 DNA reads TGTGCCATCAGTGAGTCTTCGGGGGGTACAGGCAGCACAGATACGCAGTATTTT.

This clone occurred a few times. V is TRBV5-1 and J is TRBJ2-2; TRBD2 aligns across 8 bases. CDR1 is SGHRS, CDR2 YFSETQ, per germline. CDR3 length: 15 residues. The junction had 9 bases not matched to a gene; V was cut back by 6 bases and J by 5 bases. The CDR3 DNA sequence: TGCGCCAGCATCGCACGTAGCGGGGCAACCGGGGAGCTGTTTTTT. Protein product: CASIARSGATGELFF.

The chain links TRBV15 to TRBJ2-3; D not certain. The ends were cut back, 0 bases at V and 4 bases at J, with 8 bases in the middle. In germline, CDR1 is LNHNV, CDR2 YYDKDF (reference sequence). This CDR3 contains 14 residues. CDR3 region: CATSRDPGADTQYF. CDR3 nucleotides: TGTGCCACCAGCAGAGACCCTGGTGCAGATACGCAGTATTTT.

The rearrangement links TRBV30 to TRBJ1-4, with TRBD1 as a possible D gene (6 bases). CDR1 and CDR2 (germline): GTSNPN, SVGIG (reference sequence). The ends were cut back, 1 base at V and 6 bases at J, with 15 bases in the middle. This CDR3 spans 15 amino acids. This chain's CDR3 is CAWSGLTGYDEKLFF. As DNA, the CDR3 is TGTGCCTGGAGTGGTCTAACAGGGTATGATGAAAAACTGTTTTTT.

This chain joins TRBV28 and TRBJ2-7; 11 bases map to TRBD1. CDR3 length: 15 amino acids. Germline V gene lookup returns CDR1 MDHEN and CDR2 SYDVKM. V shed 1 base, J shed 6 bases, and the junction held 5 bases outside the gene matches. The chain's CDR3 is CASSLFGTGGLEQYF. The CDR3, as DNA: TGTGCCAGCAGTTTATTTGGGACAGGGGGTCTCGAGCAGTACTTC.

CDR3 residues: CASSLDGRSPLHF. CDR3 DNA sequence: TGTGCCAGCAGCTTAGATGGGAGGTCACCCCTCCACTTT. The chain uses TRBV7-2 and TRBJ1-6; D not resolved. V lost 1 base and J lost 10, with 8 bases in between. This CDR3 comprises 13 residues. Germline V CDR1 and CDR2: SGHTA, FQGNSA.

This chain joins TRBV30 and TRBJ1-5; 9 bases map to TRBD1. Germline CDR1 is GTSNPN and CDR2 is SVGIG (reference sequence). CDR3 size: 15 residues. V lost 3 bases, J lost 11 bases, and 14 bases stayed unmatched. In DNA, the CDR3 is TGTGCCTGGAGCGCCCTGACAGGGGGGGTTGGGGCCCAGCATTTT. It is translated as CAWSALTGGVGAQHF.

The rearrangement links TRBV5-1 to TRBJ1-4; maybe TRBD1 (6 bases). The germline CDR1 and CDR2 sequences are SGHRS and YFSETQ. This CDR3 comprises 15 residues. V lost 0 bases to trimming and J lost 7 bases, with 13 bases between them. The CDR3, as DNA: TGCGCCAGCAGCTTGGAGGGTCAGGGGAGTGAAAAACTGTTTTTT. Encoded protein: CASSLEGQGSEKLFF.

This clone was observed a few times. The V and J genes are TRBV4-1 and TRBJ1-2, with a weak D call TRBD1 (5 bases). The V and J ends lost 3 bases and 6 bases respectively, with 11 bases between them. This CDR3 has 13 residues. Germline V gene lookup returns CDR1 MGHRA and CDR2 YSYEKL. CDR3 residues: CASSHLGLDGYTF. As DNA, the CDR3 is TGCGCCAGCAGCCACCTGGGACTTGATGGCTACACCTTC.

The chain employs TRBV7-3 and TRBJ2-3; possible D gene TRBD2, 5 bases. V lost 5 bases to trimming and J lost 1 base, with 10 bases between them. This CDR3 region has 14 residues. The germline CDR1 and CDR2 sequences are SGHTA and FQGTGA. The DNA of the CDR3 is TGTGCCAGCAGCCTGGAGGACCGCACAGATACGCAGTATTTT. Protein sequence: CASSLEDRTDTQYF. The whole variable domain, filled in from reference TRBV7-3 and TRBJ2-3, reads GAGVSQTPSNKVTEKGKYVELRCDPISGHTALYWYRQSLGQGPEFLIYFQGTGAADDSGLPNDRFFAVRPEGSVSTLKIQRTERGDSAVYLCASSLEDRTDTQYFGPGTRLTVL.

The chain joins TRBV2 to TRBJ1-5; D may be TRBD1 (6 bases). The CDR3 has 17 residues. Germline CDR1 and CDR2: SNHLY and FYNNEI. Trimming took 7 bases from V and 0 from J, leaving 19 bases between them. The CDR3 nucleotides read TGTGCCAGCAACATCAGGGGAACGGGCGATAGCAATCAGCCCCAGCATTTT. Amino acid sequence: CASNIRGTGDSNQPQHF.

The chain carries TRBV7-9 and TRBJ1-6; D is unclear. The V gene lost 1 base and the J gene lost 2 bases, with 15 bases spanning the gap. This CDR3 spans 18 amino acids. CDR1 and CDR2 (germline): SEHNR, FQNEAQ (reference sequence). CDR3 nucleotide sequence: TGTGCCAGCAGCTTAGTATGGGGAGAGGGCGCCTATAATTCACCCCTCCACTTT. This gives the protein CASSLVWGEGAYNSPLHF.

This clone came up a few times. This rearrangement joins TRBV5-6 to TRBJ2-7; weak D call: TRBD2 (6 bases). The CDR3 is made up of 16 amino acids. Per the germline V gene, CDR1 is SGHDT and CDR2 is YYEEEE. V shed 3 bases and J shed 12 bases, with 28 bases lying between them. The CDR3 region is CASSSTAGGLMGIGYF. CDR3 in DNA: TGTGCCAGCAGCTCTACCGCCGGGGGTCTTATGGGTATAGGGTACTTC. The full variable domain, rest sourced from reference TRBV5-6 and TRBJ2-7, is DAGVTQSPTHLIKTRGQQVTLRCSPKSGHDTVSWYQQALGQGPQFIFQYYEEEERQRGNFPDRFSGHQFPNYSSELNVNALLLGDSALYLCASSSTAGGLMGIGYFGPGTRLTVT.